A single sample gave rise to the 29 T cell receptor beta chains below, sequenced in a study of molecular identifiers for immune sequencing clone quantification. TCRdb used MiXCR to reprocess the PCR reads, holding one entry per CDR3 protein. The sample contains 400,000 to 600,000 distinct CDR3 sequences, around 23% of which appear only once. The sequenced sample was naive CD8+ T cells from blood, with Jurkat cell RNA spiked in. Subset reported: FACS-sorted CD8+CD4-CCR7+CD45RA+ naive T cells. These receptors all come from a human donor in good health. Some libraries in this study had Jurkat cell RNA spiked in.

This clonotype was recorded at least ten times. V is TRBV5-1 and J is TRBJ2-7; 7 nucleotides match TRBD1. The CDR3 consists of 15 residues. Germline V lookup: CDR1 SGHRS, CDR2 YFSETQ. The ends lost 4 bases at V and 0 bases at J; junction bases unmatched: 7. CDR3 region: CASSLGQRSSYEQYF. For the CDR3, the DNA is TGCGCCAGCAGCCTGGGACAGCGCAGCTCCTACGAGCAGTACTTC.

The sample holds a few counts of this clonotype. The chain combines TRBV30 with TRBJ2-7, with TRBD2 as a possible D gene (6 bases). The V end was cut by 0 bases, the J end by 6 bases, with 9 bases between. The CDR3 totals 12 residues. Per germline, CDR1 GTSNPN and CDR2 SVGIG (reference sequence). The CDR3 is CAWSVAGGEQYF. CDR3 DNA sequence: TGTGCCTGGAGTGTAGCGGGTGGCGAGCAGTACTTC.

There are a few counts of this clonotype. In nucleotides, the CDR3 is TGTGCCAGCAGCAAAGAGGAAAGACCTTTATACGAGCAGTACTTC. It specifies CASSKEERPLYEQYF. V usage is TRBV21-1 and J usage is TRBJ2-7. TRBV21-1 is a known pseudogene. This CDR3 has 15 amino acids.

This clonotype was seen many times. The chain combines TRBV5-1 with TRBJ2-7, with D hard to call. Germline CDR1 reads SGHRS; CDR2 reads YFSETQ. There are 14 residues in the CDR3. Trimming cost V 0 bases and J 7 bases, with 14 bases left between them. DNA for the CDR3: TGCGCCAGCAGCTTGGCCTGGGGATGGGAAGAGCAGTACTTC. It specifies CASSLAWGWEEQYF.

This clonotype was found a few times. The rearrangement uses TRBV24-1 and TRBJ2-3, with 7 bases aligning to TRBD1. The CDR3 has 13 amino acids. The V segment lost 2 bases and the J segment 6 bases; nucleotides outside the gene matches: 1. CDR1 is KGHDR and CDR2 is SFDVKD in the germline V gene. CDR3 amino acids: CATSDWDSDTQYF. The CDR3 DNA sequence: TGTGCCACCAGTGATTGGGACAGTGATACGCAGTATTTT.

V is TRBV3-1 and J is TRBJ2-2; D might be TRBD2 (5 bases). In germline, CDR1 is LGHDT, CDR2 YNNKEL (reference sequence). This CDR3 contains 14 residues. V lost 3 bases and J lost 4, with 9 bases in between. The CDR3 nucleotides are TGTGCCAGCAGCCAGGCGACTATCACCGGGGAGCTGTTTTTT. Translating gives CASSQATITGELFF.

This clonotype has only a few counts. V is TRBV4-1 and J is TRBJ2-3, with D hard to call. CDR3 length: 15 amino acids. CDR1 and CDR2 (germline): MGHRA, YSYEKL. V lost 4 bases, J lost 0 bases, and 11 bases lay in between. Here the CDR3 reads CASSLNPTSTDTQYF. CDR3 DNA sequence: TGCGCCAGCAGCCTCAACCCGACTAGCACAGATACGCAGTATTTT.

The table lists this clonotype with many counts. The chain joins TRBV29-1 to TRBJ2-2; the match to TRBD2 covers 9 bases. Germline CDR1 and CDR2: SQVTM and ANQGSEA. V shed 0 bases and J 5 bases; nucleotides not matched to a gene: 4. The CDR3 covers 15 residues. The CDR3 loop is CSVEDTAGGTGELFF. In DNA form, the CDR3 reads TGCAGCGTTGAAGATACAGCGGGAGGAACCGGGGAGCTGTTTTTT.

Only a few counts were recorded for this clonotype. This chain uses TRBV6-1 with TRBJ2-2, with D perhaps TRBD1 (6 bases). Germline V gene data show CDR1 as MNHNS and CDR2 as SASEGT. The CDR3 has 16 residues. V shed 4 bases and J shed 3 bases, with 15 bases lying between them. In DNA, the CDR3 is TGTGCCAGCAGTGGATGGGGGCATTCAGACACCGGGGAGCTGTTTTTT. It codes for CASSGWGHSDTGELFF.

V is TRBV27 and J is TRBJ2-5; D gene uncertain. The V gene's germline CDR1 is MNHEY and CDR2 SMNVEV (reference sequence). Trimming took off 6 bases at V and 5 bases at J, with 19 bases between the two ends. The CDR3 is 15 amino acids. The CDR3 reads CASRSAWSFSETQYF. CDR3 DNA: TGTGCCAGCAGGTCAGCATGGAGTTTCTCGGAGACCCAGTACTTC.

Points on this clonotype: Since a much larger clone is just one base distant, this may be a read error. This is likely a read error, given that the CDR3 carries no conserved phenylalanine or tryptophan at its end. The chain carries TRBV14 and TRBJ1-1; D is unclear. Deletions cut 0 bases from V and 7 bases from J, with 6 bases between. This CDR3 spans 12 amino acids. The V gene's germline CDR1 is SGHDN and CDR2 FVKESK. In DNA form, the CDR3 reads TGTGCCAGCAGCCAAGAGTACAGTGAAGCTTTCTCT. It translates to CASSQEYSEAFS.

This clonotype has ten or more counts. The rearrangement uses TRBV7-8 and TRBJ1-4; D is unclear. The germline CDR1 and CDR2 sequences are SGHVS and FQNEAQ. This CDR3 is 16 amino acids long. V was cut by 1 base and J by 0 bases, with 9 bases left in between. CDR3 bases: TGTGCCAGCAGCTTAGTCAGGCGAACAACTAATGAAAAACTGTTTTTT. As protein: CASSLVRRTTNEKLFF.

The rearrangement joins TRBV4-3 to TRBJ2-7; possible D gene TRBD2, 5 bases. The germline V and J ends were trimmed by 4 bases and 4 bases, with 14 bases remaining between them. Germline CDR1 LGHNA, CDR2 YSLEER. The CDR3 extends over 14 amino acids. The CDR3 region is CASSPALEEYEQYF. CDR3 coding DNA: TGCGCCAGCAGCCCCGCCCTGGAGGAGTACGAGCAGTACTTC.

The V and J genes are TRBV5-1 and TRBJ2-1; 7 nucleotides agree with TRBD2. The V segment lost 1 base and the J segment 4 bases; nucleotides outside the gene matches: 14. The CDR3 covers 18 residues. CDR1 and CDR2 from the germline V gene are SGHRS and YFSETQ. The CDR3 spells CASSLQVFGGGPYNEQFF. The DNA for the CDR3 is TGCGCCAGCAGCTTGCAAGTGTTCGGGGGAGGGCCGTACAATGAGCAGTTCTTC.

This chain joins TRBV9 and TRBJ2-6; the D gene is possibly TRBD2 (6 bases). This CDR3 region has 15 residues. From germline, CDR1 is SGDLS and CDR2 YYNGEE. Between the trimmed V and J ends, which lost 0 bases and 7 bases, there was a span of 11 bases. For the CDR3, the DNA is TGTGCCAGCAGCGTAGCCGGGGGTGGTGCCAACGTCCTGACTTTC. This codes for CASSVAGGGANVLTF. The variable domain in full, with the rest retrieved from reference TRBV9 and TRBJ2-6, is DSGVTQTPKHLITATGQRVTLRCSPRSGDLSVYWYQQSLDQGLQFLIQYYNGEERAKGNILERFSAQQFPDLHSELNLSSLELGDSALYFCASSVAGGGANVLTFGAGSRLTVL.

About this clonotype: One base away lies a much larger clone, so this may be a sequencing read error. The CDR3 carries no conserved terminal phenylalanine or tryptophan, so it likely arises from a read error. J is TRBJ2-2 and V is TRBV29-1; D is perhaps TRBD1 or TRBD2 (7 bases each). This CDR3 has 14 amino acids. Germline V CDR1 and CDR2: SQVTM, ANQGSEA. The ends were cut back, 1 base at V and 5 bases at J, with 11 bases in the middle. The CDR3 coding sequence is TGCAGCGTTGAAGGACAGGGAGGGACCGGGGAGCTGTTTCTT. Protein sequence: CSVEGQGGTGELFL.

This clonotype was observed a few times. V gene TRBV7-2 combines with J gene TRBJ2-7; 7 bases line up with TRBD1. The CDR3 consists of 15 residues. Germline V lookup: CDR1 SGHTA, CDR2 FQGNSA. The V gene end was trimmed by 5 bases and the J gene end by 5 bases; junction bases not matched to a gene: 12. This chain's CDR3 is CASSVIWDSGNEQYF. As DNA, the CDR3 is TGTGCCAGCAGCGTCATTTGGGACAGCGGAAACGAGCAGTACTTC.

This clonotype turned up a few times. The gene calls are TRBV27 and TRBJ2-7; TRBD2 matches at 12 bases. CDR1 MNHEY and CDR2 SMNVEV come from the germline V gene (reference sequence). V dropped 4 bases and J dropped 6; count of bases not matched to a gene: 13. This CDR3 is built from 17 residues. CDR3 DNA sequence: TGTGCCAGCAGTTCCCCGACTAGCGGGAGCCTCCTCGCCGAGCAGTACTTC. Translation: CASSSPTSGSLLAEQYF.

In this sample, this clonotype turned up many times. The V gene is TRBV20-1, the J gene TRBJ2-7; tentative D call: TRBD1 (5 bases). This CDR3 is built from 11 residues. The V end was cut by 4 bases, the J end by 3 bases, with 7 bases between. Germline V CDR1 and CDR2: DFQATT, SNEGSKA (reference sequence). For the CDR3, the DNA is TGCAGTGCTATAACAGGCTACGAGCAGTACTTC. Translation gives CSAITGYEQYF.

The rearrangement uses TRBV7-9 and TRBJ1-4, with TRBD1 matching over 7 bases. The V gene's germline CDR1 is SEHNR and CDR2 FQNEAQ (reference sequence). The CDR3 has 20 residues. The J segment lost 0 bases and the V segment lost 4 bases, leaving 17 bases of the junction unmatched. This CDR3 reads CASSSKRGTAGTSTNEKLFF. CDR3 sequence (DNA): TGTGCCAGCAGCTCGAAGCGTGGGACAGCCGGAACGTCAACTAATGAAAAACTGTTTTTT.

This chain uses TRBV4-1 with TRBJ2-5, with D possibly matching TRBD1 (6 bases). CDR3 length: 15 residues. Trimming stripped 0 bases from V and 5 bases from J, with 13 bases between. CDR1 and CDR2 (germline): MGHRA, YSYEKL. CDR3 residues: CASSQEPLGAETQYF. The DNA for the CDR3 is TGCGCCAGCAGCCAAGAGCCTCTGGGGGCTGAGACCCAGTACTTC.

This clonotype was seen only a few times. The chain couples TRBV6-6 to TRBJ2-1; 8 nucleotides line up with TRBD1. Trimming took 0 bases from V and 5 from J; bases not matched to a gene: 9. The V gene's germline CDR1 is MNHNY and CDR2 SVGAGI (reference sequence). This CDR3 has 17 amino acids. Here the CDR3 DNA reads TGTGCCAGCAGTTACTCTGGCTCAGGGGGCGGGGACAATGAGCAGTTCTTC. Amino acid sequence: CASSYSGSGGGDNEQFF.

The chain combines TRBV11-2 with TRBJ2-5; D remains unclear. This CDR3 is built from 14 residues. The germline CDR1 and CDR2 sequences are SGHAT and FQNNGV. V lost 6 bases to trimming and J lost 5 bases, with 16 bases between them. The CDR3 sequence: CASSRSNPWETQYF. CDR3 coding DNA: TGTGCCAGCAGTCGGTCGAACCCGTGGGAGACCCAGTACTTC.

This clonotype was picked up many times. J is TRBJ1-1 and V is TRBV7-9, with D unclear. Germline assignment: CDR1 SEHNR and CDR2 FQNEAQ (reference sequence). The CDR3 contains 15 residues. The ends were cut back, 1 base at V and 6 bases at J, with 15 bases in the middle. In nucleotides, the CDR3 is TGTGCCAGCAGCTTAGAGCCAGCCTACAGTTCTGAAGCTTTCTTT. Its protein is CASSLEPAYSSEAFF.

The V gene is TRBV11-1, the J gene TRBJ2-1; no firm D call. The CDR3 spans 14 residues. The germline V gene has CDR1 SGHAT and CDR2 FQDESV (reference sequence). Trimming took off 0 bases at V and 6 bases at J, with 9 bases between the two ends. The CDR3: CASSLASTVNEQFF. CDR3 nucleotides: TGTGCCAGCAGCTTAGCCTCCACGGTCAATGAGCAGTTCTTC. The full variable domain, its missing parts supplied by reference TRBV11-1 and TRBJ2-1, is EAEVAQSPRYKITEKSQAVAFWCDPISGHATLYWYRQILGQGPELLVQFQDESVVDDSQLPKDRFSAERLKGVDSTLKIQPAELGDSAMYLCASSLASTVNEQFFGPGTRLTVL.

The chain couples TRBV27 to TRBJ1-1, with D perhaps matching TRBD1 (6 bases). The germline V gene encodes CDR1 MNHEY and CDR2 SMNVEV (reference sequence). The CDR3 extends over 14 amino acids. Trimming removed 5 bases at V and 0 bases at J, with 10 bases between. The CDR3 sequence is CASSTGNLNTEAFF. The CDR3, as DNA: TGTGCCAGCAGTACAGGGAATTTGAACACTGAAGCTTTCTTT.

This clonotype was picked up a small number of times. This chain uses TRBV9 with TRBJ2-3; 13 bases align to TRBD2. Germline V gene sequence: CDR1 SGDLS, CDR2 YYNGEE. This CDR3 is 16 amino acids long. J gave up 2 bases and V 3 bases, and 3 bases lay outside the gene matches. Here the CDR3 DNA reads TGTGCCAGCAGCGGACTAGCGGGAGGCGACACAGATACGCAGTATTTT. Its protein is CASSGLAGGDTDTQYF. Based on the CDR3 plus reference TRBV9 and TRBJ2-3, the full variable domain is DSGVTQTPKHLITATGQRVTLRCSPRSGDLSVYWYQQSLDQGLQFLIQYYNGEERAKGNILERFSAQQFPDLHSELNLSSLELGDSALYFCASSGLAGGDTDTQYFGPGTRLTVL.

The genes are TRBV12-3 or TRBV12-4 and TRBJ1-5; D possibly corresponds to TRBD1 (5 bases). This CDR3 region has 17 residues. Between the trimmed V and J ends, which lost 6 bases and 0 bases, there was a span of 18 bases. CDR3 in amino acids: CASREGMDTYSNQPQHF. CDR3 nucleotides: TGTGCCAGCAGGGAGGGCATGGACACCTATAGCAATCAGCCCCAGCATTTT.

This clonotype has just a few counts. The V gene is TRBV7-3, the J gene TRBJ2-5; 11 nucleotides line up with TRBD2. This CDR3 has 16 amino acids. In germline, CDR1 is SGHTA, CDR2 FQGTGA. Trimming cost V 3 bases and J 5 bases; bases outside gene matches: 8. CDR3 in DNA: TGTGCCAGCAGCTTTATAGCGGGAGGGCCTGGTGAGACCCAGTACTTC. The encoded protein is CASSFIAGGPGETQYF.